The rows below give T cell receptor beta chains drawn from one sample of a study of CD8 T cells in ankylosing spondylitis. TCRdb reanalysed the 5' RACE reads using MiXCR and keeps one entry per CDR3 protein. The table has 200,000 to 250,000 distinct CDR3 sequences, roughly a tenth seen once; the top ten hold roughly 23%. The sample was blood, either unsorted or a sorted T cell fraction (not recorded which). Receptors originate from a male donor with ankylosing spondylitis or in good health (not recorded which). CDR3s leave out the opening cysteine and the closing phenylalanine or tryptophan. D genes are given only for firm matches. Clone size appears in some rows only: once, few, many, or a class for an expanded clone.

v_gene: TRBV11-1; abundance: few; d_gene: -; j_gene: TRBJ2-7; CDR3aa: ASSPPRREQY
v_gene: TRBV5-1; abundance: many; d_gene: -; j_gene: TRBJ2-5; CDR3aa: ASSPGRTVKTQY
v_gene: TRBV5-1; abundance: -; d_gene: -; j_gene: TRBJ1-4; CDR3aa: ASSGEFGEKLF
v_gene: TRBV12-3/TRBV12-4; abundance: many; d_gene: -; j_gene: TRBJ2-1; CDR3aa: ASSITGDNEQF
v_gene: TRBV5-1; abundance: few; d_gene: TRBD2; j_gene: TRBJ2-7; CDR3aa: ASAGLAGYEQY
v_gene: TRBV5-1; abundance: many; d_gene: -; j_gene: TRBJ2-1; CDR3aa: ASSWTESSYNEQF
v_gene: TRBV7-3; abundance: few; d_gene: -; j_gene: TRBJ2-5; CDR3aa: ASSYLGGVQETQY
v_gene: TRBV20-1; abundance: many; d_gene: -; j_gene: TRBJ1-5; CDR3aa: SAGEGRQPQH
v_gene: TRBV12-3/TRBV12-4; abundance: -; d_gene: TRBD1; j_gene: TRBJ2-4; CDR3aa: ASSTDRGSQSDKNIQY
v_gene: TRBV19; abundance: few; d_gene: -; j_gene: TRBJ2-7; CDR3aa: ASRKQGAHEQY
v_gene: TRBV5-1; abundance: many; d_gene: -; j_gene: TRBJ2-6; CDR3aa: ASSLTSVSGANVLT
v_gene: TRBV11-3; abundance: many; d_gene: TRBD1; j_gene: TRBJ2-1; CDR3aa: ASSPGQGRYNEQF
v_gene: TRBV29-1; abundance: few; d_gene: TRBD1; j_gene: TRBJ2-7; CDR3aa: SATGQGEYEQY
v_gene: TRBV5-1; abundance: -; d_gene: TRBD1; j_gene: TRBJ2-3; CDR3aa: ASSLDTGGGTDTQY
v_gene: TRBV2; abundance: -; d_gene: -; j_gene: TRBJ1-5; CDR3aa: ASSAEGHLSGQPQH
v_gene: TRBV5-1; abundance: many; d_gene: -; j_gene: TRBJ1-1; CDR3aa: ASSSTGFTEAF
v_gene: TRBV5-6; abundance: -; d_gene: -; j_gene: TRBJ2-1; CDR3aa: ASTRGGSSYNEQF
v_gene: TRBV5-1; abundance: many; d_gene: TRBD1; j_gene: TRBJ2-7; CDR3aa: ASSPGQGLYEQY
v_gene: TRBV7-2; abundance: few; d_gene: -; j_gene: TRBJ2-2; CDR3aa: ASSLSITGELF
v_gene: TRBV5-1; abundance: many; d_gene: TRBD1; j_gene: TRBJ2-3; CDR3aa: ASSSTGGWDTQY
v_gene: TRBV6-1; abundance: few; d_gene: TRBD1; j_gene: TRBJ2-7; CDR3aa: ASKAGGIDEQY
v_gene: TRBV5-1; abundance: many; d_gene: -; j_gene: TRBJ2-2; CDR3aa: ASSANTAGELF
v_gene: TRBV7-4; abundance: -; d_gene: TRBD2; j_gene: TRBJ2-1; CDR3aa: ASRAQLTGGHSEQF
v_gene: TRBV29-1; abundance: many; d_gene: -; j_gene: TRBJ2-1; CDR3aa: SVYGAYNEQF
v_gene: TRBV29-1; abundance: -; d_gene: TRBD2; j_gene: TRBJ2-3; CDR3aa: SVDLAGGPTDTQY
v_gene: TRBV27; abundance: few; d_gene: TRBD2; j_gene: TRBJ2-3; CDR3aa: ASSFRLTASGVIADTQY
v_gene: TRBV7-3; abundance: many; d_gene: TRBD2; j_gene: TRBJ2-3; CDR3aa: ASSPRTSGADTQY
v_gene: TRBV5-1; abundance: many; d_gene: -; j_gene: TRBJ2-1; CDR3aa: ASSSEGDREQF
v_gene: TRBV15; abundance: -; d_gene: -; j_gene: TRBJ2-3; CDR3aa: ATSRGTTDTQY
v_gene: TRBV19; abundance: many; d_gene: TRBD1; j_gene: TRBJ2-7; CDR3aa: ASSPGQGVRGEQY
v_gene: TRBV24-1; abundance: -; d_gene: TRBD2; j_gene: TRBJ2-3; CDR3aa: ATSDASGVVTDTQY
v_gene: TRBV28; abundance: many; d_gene: TRBD2; j_gene: TRBJ2-5; CDR3aa: ASTPPTSGGGETQY
v_gene: TRBV12-3/TRBV12-4; abundance: many; d_gene: -; j_gene: TRBJ1-5; CDR3aa: ASSFTLRQPQH
v_gene: TRBV12-3/TRBV12-4; abundance: -; d_gene: -; j_gene: TRBJ1-2; CDR3aa: ASRRTPYGYT
v_gene: TRBV11-2; abundance: -; d_gene: -; j_gene: TRBJ1-4; CDR3aa: ASSWARGASEKLF
v_gene: TRBV5-1; abundance: -; d_gene: -; j_gene: TRBJ2-2; CDR3aa: ASQPPGTAAGELF
v_gene: TRBV5-1; abundance: many; d_gene: -; j_gene: TRBJ2-7; CDR3aa: ASSGGRVGSNEQY
v_gene: TRBV12-3/TRBV12-4; abundance: many; d_gene: -; j_gene: TRBJ1-5; CDR3aa: ASSLDREYQPQH
v_gene: TRBV6-5; abundance: many; d_gene: -; j_gene: TRBJ1-5; CDR3aa: ASSYTAVGGGQPQH
v_gene: TRBV5-1; abundance: many; d_gene: -; j_gene: TRBJ2-7; CDR3aa: ASSLEQGQY
v_gene: TRBV20-1; abundance: -; d_gene: -; j_gene: TRBJ2-2; CDR3aa: SARDSRGAGELF
v_gene: TRBV9; abundance: many; d_gene: -; j_gene: TRBJ2-5; CDR3aa: ASSVDGGETQY
v_gene: TRBV12-3/TRBV12-4; abundance: -; d_gene: -; j_gene: TRBJ2-7; CDR3aa: ASRVDLYEQH
v_gene: TRBV20-1; abundance: many; d_gene: TRBD2; j_gene: TRBJ2-2; CDR3aa: SADTSGGTGELF
v_gene: TRBV7-9; abundance: few; d_gene: -; j_gene: TRBJ1-2; CDR3aa: ASSLEWGYT
v_gene: TRBV7-8; abundance: -; d_gene: -; j_gene: TRBJ1-3; CDR3aa: ASNGRGRNTIY
v_gene: TRBV29-1; abundance: many; d_gene: TRBD2; j_gene: TRBJ2-5; CDR3aa: SATGTGGLETQY
v_gene: TRBV7-3; abundance: many; d_gene: -; j_gene: TRBJ2-1; CDR3aa: ASSLGRGEQF
v_gene: TRBV20-1; abundance: -; d_gene: -; j_gene: TRBJ1-1; CDR3aa: SARDRVRLMNTEAF
v_gene: TRBV20-1; abundance: -; d_gene: TRBD2; j_gene: TRBJ2-1; CDR3aa: SARDLELAGGPYNEQF
v_gene: TRBV7-9; abundance: -; d_gene: -; j_gene: TRBJ2-3; CDR3aa: ASSRQISTDTQY
v_gene: TRBV5-1; abundance: many; d_gene: -; j_gene: TRBJ2-3; CDR3aa: ASSRDETLRDTQY
v_gene: TRBV2; abundance: few; d_gene: -; j_gene: TRBJ1-2; CDR3aa: ASTPEGLKANYGYT
v_gene: TRBV5-1; abundance: many; d_gene: -; j_gene: TRBJ1-1; CDR3aa: ASSLTPSTEAF
v_gene: TRBV27; abundance: many; d_gene: TRBD1; j_gene: TRBJ1-5; CDR3aa: ASSKGRPGQVSSLQH